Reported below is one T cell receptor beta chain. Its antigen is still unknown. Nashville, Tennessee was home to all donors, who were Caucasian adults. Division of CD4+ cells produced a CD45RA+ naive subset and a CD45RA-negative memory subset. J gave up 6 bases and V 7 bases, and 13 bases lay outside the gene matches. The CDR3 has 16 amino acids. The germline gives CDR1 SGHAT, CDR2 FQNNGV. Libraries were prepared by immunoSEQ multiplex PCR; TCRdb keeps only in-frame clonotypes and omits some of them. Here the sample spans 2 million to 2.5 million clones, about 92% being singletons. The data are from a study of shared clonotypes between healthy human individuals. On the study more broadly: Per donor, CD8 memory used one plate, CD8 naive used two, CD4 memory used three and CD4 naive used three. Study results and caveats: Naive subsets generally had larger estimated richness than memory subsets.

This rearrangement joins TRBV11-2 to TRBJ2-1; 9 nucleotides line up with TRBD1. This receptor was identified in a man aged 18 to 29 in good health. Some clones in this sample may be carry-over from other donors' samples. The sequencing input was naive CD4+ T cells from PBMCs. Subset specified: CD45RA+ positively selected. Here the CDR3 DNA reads TGTGCCAGCAAGGGACAGGGTAGGACCTTTTCCAATGAGCAGTTCTTC. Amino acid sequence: CASKGQGRTFSNEQFF. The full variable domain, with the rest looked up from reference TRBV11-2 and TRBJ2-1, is EAGVAQSPRYKIIEKRQSVAFWCNPISGHATLYWYQQILGQGPKLLIQFQNNGVVDDSQLPKDRFSAERLKGVDSTLKIQPAKLEDSAVYLCASKGQGRTFSNEQFFGPGTRLTVL.